Here is one T cell receptor beta chain with its context. Its antigen is undetermined. The data originate from a study of cytomegalovirus exposure and HLA in healthy donors. Study details: As an earlier analysis found, 150 million to 200 million T cells yielded fewer than 130 million unique TCR beta sequences. General study findings and limits: The number of N-insertions in an Asian-associated ancestry cluster was reportedly below the 666-donor mean in a later analysis. Among immune exposure information, only CMV serostatus was available. When presence/absence was analysed, sequencing depth was taken to be roughly uniform across donors.

A multiplex PCR was run with 60 Vbeta primers and 13 Jbeta primers. The table came from immunoSEQ multiplex PCR; TCRdb's copy has only in-frame clones and leaves some out. Of about 160,000 clones listed, about 79% are singletons. The CDR3 loop spans 13 amino acids. V lost 7 bases to trimming and J lost 4 bases, with 14 bases between them. Germline assignment: CDR1 MGHDK and CDR2 SYGVNS. The sequencing input was PBMCs. The rearrangement links TRBV25-1 to TRBJ2-7; tentative D call: TRBD1 (6 bases). This sequence was found in a woman aged 50 to 60 in good health and CMV-seropositive. The CDR3 spells CASTQGGRYEQYF. The CDR3 DNA follows: TGTGCCAGCACACAGGGTGGTCGGTACGAGCAGTACTTC.